The sequence of this TCR beta chain was determined in a study of T-cell reconstitution after alpha-beta-depleted transplantation in children. Preparation of the TCRbeta library used unique molecular identifiers. A single record per CDR3 protein comes from TCRdb applying MiXCR to the PCR reads. The sample lists hundreds of thousands of distinct CDR3 sequences; around 8% were seen once. There are 17 residues in the CDR3. Germline CDR1 and CDR2: DFQATT and SNEGSKA (reference sequence). V shed 5 bases and J 0 bases; nucleotides not matched to a gene: 7. This clonotype appeared many times. Its antigen remains unidentified. The study, taken as a whole, reports: At the one-year point after transplant, T-cell counts and TCRbeta diversity were found to come mostly from T cells that had been newly produced.

This clonotype originated in a male patient between 10 and 17 years old who had a stem cell transplant for acute lymphoblastic leukemia, so the T cells may come from the graft donor. Source: PBMCs, mostly from graft donor cells, taken 180 days after TCRalphabeta/CD19-depleted stem cell transplant. The V call is TRBV20-1, the J call TRBJ2-6; 10 positions agree with TRBD2. CDR3 protein: CSASGLAIASGANVLTF. The DNA for the CDR3 is TGCAGTGCTTCGGGACTAGCGATCGCCTCTGGGGCCAACGTCCTGACTTTC.